Shown below are 7 T cell receptor beta chains from a single sample sequenced in a study of pediatric ulcerative colitis. TCRdb keeps only in-frame clones here, not all; method: immunoSEQ multiplex PCR. Of about 60,000 clones in the sample, over 80% were seen once. Material: blood. The receptors derive from a boy aged 10-17 years who was a control in a study of pediatric ulcerative colitis.

The chain recombines TRBV4-2 with TRBJ1-2, with 11 bases lining up with TRBD1. The length of the CDR3 is 16 residues. V shed 0 bases, J shed 4 bases, and the junction held 4 bases outside the gene matches. Per the germline V gene, CDR1 is LGHNA and CDR2 is YNFKEQ. This CDR3 is CASSQETGTGGYGYTF. As DNA, the CDR3 is TGTGCCAGCAGCCAAGAAACCGGGACAGGGGGCTATGGCTACACCTTC.

The V gene is TRBV7-9, the J gene TRBJ2-3; TRBD2 matches at 9 bases. V was clipped by 2 bases and J by 4 bases; unmatched bases: 7. The CDR3 is made up of 16 amino acids. Germline loops: CDR1 SEHNR, CDR2 FQNEAQ (reference sequence). DNA for the CDR3: TGTGCCAGCAGCTTACTAGCGGGAAAGGGAGCAGATACGCAGTATTTT. It codes for CASSLLAGKGADTQYF. The full variable domain, its missing parts supplied by reference TRBV7-9 and TRBJ2-3, is DTGVSQNPRHKITKRGQNVTFRCDPISEHNRLYWYRQTLGQGPEFLTYFQNEAQLEKSRLLSDRFSAERPKGSFSTLEIQRTEQGDSAMYLCASSLLAGKGADTQYFGPGTRLTVL.

The gene calls are TRBV11-2 and TRBJ1-1; D may be TRBD1 (5 bases). CDR1 is SGHAT and CDR2 is FQNNGV in the germline V gene. With 2 bases removed from V and 3 bases from J, the gap between germline ends came to 13 bases. The CDR3 contains 15 residues. The CDR3 sequence: CASSLPAGRDTEAFF. The CDR3 DNA follows: TGTGCCAGCAGCTTACCGGCAGGGCGAGACACTGAAGCTTTCTTT.

As concerns this clone: Other DNA sequences in this specimen translate into the identical CDR3. The chain is built from TRBV6-5 and TRBJ1-1; D ambiguous. The CDR3 spans 14 residues. Germline V CDR1 and CDR2: MNHEY, SVGAGI. Trimming pared 0 bases from V and 1 base from J, leaving 6 bases between. Written as DNA, the CDR3 is TGTGCCAGCAGTTACTCCAGGTCGAACACTGAAGCTTTCTTT. Amino acid sequence: CASSYSRSNTEAFF.

V is TRBV28 and J is TRBJ2-7; D is undetermined. Germline V CDR1 and CDR2: MDHEN, SYDVKM. The CDR3 has 13 amino acids. The V gene lost 3 bases and the J gene lost 2 bases, with 8 bases spanning the gap. CDR3 nucleotide sequence: TGTGCCAGCAGTTTTACGGGCACCTACGAGCAGTACTTC. Translated, it gives CASSFTGTYEQYF.

The genes are TRBV4-1 and TRBJ2-1; 15 bases match TRBD2. This CDR3 has 19 residues. V gave up 0 bases and J gave up 3 bases; unmatched junction bases: 6. CDR1 MGHRA and CDR2 YSYEKL come from the germline V gene. Here the CDR3 reads CASSQDGLAGGGLYNEQFF. In DNA, the CDR3 is TGCGCCAGCAGCCAAGACGGACTAGCGGGAGGGGGCCTCTACAATGAGCAGTTCTTC.

The J gene is TRBJ2-7, the V gene TRBV19; D may be TRBD1 (6 bases). In germline, CDR1 is LNHDA, CDR2 SQIVND (reference sequence). The CDR3 spans 15 residues. Trimming stripped 6 bases from V and 5 bases from J, with 20 bases between. CDR3 sequence: CASSLSQGFVDEQYF. The CDR3 DNA sequence: TGTGCCAGTAGCCTTTCGCAGGGGTTTGTCGACGAGCAGTACTTC.